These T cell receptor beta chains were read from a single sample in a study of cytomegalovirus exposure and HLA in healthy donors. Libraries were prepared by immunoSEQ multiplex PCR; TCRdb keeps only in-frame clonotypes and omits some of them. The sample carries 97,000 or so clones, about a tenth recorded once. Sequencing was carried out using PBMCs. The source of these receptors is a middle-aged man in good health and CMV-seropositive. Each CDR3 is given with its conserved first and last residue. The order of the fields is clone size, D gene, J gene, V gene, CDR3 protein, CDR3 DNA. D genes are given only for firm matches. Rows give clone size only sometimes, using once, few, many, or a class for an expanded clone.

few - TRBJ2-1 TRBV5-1 CASSLFLATTYNEQFF TGCGCCAGCAGCTTGTTTCTAGCCACCACCTACAATGAGCAGTTCTTC
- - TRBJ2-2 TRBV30 CAWADERAGNTGELFF TGTGCCTGGGCTGATGAGCGGGCGGGGAACACCGGGGAGCTGTTTTTT
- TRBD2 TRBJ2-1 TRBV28 CASSFYAGTSGPEQFF TGTGCCAGCAGTTTCTACGCCGGGACTAGCGGACCGGAGCAGTTCTTC
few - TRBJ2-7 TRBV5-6 CASSLASYEQYF TGTGCCAGCAGCTTGGCGTCCTACGAGCAGTACTTC
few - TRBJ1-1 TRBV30 CAWSLDSMNTEAFF TGTGCCTGGAGTCTCGACAGCATGAACACTGAAGCTTTCTTT
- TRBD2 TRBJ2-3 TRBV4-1 CASSQVALAGDGDTQYF TGCGCCAGCAGCCAAGTTGCTCTAGCGGGAGACGGGGATACGCAGTATTTT
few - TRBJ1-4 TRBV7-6 CASSLAPPVRGDEKLFF TGTGCCAGCAGCTTAGCCCCACCGGTCAGGGGAGATGAAAAACTGTTTTTT
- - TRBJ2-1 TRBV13 CASSDTSSYNEQFF TGTGCCAGCTCGGACACCAGCTCCTACAATGAGCAGTTCTTC
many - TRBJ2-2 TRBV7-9 CASSLTENTGELFF TGTGCCAGCAGCTTAACAGAGAACACCGGGGAGCTGTTTTTT
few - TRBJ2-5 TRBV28 CASSPGGETQYF TGTGCCAGCAGTCCCGGGGGAGAGACCCAGTACTTC